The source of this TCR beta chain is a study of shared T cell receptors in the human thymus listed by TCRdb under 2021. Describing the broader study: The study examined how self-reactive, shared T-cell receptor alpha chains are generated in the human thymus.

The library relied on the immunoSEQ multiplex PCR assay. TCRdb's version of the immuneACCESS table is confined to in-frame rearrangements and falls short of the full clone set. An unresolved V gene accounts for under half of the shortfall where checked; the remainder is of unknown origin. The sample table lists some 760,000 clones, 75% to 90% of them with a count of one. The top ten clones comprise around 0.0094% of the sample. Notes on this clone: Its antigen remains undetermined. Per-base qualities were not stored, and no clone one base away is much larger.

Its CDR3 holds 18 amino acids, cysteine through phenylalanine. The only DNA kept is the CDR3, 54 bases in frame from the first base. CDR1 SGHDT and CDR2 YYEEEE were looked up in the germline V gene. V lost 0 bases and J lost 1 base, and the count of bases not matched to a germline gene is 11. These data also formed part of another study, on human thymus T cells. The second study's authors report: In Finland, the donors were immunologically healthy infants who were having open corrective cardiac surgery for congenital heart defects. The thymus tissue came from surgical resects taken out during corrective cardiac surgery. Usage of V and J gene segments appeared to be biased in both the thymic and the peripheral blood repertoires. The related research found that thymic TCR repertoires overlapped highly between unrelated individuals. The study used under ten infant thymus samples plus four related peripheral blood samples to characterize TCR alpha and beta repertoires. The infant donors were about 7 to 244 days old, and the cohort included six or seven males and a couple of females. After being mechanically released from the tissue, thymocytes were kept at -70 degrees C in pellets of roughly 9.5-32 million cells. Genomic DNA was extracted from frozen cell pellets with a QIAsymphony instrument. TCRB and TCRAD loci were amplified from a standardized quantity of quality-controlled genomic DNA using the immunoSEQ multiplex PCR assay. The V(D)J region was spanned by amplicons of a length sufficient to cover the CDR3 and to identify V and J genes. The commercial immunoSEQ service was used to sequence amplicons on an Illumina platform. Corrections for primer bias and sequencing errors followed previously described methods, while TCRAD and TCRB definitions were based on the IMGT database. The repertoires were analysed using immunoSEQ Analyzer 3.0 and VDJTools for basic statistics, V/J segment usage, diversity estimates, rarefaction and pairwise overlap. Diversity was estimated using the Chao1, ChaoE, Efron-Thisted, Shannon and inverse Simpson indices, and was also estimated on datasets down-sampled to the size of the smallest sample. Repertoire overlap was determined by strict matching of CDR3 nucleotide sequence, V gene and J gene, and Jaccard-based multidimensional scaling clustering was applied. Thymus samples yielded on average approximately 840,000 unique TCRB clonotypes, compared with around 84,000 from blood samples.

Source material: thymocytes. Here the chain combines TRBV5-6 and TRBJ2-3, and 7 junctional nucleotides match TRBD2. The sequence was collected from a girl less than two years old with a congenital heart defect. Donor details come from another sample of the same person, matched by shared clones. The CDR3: CASSLARDYRSGTDTQYF. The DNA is TGTGCCAGCAGCTTGGCCCGGGACTACCGGTCGGGCACAGATACGCAGTATTTT. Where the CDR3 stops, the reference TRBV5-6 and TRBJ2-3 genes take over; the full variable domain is DAGVTQSPTHLIKTRGQQVTLRCSPKSGHDTVSWYQQALGQGPQFIFQYYEEEERQRGNFPDRFSGHQFPNYSSELNVNALLLGDSALYLCASSLARDYRSGTDTQYFGPGTRLTVL.